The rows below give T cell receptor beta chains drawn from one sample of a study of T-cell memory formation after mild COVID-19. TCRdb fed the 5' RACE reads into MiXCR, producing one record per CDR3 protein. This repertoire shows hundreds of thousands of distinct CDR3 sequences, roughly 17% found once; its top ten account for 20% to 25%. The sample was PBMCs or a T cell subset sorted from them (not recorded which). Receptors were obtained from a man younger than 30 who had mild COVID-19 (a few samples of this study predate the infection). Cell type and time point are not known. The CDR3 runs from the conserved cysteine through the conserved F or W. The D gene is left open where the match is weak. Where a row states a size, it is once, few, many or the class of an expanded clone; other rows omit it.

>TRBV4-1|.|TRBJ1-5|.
CASSQVGSNQPQHF
TGCGCCAGCAGCCAAGTTGGTAGCAATCAGCCCCAGCATTTT
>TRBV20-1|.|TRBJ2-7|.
CSASRGGSYEQYF
TGCAGTGCTAGCCGCGGCGGCTCCTACGAGCAGTACTTC
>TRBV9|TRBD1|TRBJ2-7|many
CAREGDSYGYYEQYF
TGTGCCAGGGAAGGGGACAGCTATGGATACTACGAGCAGTACTTC
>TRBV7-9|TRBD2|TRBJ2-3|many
CASSFGGIPQYF
TGTGCCAGCAGCTTCGGGGGGATCCCGCAGTATTTT
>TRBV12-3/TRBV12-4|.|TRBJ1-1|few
CASSSRRTNTEAFF
TGTGCCAGCAGTTCTCGGCGAACGAACACTGAAGCTTTCTTT
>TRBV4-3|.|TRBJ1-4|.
CASSPLGQLNEKLFF
TGCGCCAGCAGCCCTCTAGGACAGCTTAATGAAAAACTGTTTTTT
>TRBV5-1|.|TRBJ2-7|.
CASSRTWEQYF
TGCGCCAGCAGTCGGACTTGGGAGCAGTACTTC
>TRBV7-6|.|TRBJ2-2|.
CASLMAGELFF
TGTGCCAGCCTTATGGCCGGGGAGCTGTTTTTT
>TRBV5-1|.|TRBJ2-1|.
CASSLAPGGDEQFF
TGCGCCAGCAGCTTGGCCCCTGGGGGTGATGAGCAGTTCTTC
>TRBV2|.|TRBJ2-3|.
CASRLLTDTQYF
TGTGCCAGCAGACTACTCACAGATACGCAGTATTTT
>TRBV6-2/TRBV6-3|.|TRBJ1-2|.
CASSYRGRSYGYTF
TGTGCCAGCAGTTACCGGGGAAGGTCCTATGGCTACACCTTC
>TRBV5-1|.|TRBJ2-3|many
CASSFSPHTSSTDTQYF
TGCGCCAGCAGCTTCTCCCCGCATACCTCTAGCACAGATACGCAGTATTTT
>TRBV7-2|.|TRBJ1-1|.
CASRGGGDGNTEAFF
TGTGCCAGCCGGGGGGGAGGGGACGGAAACACTGAAGCTTTCTTT
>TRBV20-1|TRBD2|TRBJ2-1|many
CSARDGAGAYNEQFF
TGCAGTGCTAGAGATGGAGCGGGGGCCTACAATGAGCAGTTCTTC
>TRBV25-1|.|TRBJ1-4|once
CASSEESYGRVDEKLFF
TGTGCCAGCAGTGAAGAAAGTTATGGGAGGGTAGATGAAAAACTGTTTTTT
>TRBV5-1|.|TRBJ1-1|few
CASSLLTATEAFF
TGCGCCAGCAGCCTATTGACAGCTACTGAAGCTTTCTTT
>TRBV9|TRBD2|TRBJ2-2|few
CASSVLAGGMNTGELFF
TGTGCCAGCAGCGTCTTAGCGGGGGGAATGAACACCGGGGAGCTGTTTTTT
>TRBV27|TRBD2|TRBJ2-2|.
CASSPRPGTSGVYANTGELFF
TGTGCCAGCAGTCCCAGGCCCGGGACTAGCGGGGTATACGCGAACACCGGGGAGCTGTTTTTT
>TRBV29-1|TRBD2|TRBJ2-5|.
CSVELAGDQETQYF
TGCAGCGTTGAACTAGCGGGGGACCAAGAGACCCAGTACTTC
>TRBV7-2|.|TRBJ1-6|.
CASSRGGGAPLHF
TGTGCCAGCAGCCGGGGTGGAGGAGCACCCCTCCACTTT
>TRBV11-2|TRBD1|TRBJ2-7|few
CASRPVDRAYYEQYF
TGTGCCAGCAGACCCGTCGACAGGGCCTACTACGAGCAGTACTTC
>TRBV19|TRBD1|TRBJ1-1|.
CASRGDRGFTEAFF
TGTGCCAGTAGAGGGGACAGGGGGTTTACTGAAGCTTTCTTT
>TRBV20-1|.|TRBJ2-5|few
CSAPVHLGETQYF
TGCAGTGCTCCGGTCCACCTGGGGGAGACCCAGTACTTC
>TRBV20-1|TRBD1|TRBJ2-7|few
CSAWGGQGPQQYF
TGCAGTGCTTGGGGGGGACAGGGGCCCCAGCAGTACTTC
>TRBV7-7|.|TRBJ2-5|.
CASNPLGQQETQYF
TGTGCTAGCAACCCGCTGGGGCAGCAAGAGACCCAGTACTTC
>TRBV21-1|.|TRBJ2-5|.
CASSKVARTSGEETQYF
TGTGCCAGCAGCAAAGTAGCGAGGACTAGCGGGGAAGAGACCCAGTACTTC
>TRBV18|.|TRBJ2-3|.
CASSQSQDSTDTQYF
TGTGCCAGCTCACAATCGCAGGACAGCACAGATACGCAGTATTTT
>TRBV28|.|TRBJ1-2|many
CASSSPGKGYTF
TGTGCCAGCAGCTCCCCCGGAAAAGGCTACACCTTC
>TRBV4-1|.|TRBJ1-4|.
CASSQGGGTFLFF
TGCGCCAGCAGCCAAGGAGGAGGGACTTTTCTGTTTTTT
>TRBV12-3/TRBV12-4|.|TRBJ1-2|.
CASRIRTGNGYTF
TGTGCCAGCAGGATCAGAACGGGGAATGGCTACACCTTC
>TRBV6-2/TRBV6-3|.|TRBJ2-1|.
CASSYSKAGEQFF
TGTGCCAGCAGTTACTCGAAGGCGGGGGAGCAGTTCTTC
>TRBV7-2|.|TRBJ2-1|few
CASSSRAGTAGYNEQFF
TGTGCCAGCAGCTCAAGGGCCGGGACGGCTGGGTACAATGAGCAGTTCTTC
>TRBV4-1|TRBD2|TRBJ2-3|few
CASSRERGGVDTQYF
TGCGCCAGCAGCCGAGAGCGGGGGGGCGTAGATACGCAGTATTTT
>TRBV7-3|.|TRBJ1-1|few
CASSRGVGGSAFF
TGTGCCAGCAGCCGAGGGGTCGGGGGTTCAGCTTTCTTT
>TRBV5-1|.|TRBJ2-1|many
CASSEPDTYNEQFF
TGCGCCAGCAGCGAGCCGGACACGTACAATGAGCAGTTCTTC
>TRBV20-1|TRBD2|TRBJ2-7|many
CSASYPGDYSYEQYF
TGCAGTGCTAGCTACCCCGGGGACTACTCCTACGAGCAGTACTTC
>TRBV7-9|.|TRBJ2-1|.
CASSLVPSGSHYNEQFF
TGTGCCAGCAGCTTAGTTCCGTCAGGGTCCCACTACAATGAGCAGTTCTTC
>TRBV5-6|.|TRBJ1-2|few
CASSWGDRGGGTF
TGTGCCAGCAGCTGGGGGGATCGAGGCGGAGGCACCTTC
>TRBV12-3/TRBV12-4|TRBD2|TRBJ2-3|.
CASRPTSGNTDTQYF
TGTGCCAGCAGGCCCACTAGCGGGAACACAGATACGCAGTATTTT
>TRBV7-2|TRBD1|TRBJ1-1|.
CASSGQDTEAFF
TGTGCCAGCAGCGGACAGGACACTGAAGCTTTCTTT
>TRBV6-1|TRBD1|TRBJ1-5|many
CAGRTGANQPQHF
TGTGCCGGCAGGACAGGAGCCAATCAGCCCCAGCATTTT
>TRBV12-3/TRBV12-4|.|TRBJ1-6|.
CASTAGRNNSPLHF
TGTGCCAGCACCGCGGGTCGGAATAATTCACCCCTCCACTTT
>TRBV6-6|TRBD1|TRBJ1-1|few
CASSANYRGAMNTEAFF
TGTGCCAGCAGTGCGAACTACAGGGGGGCTATGAACACTGAAGCTTTCTTT
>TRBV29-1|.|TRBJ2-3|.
CSGLGGTDTQYF
TGCAGCGGGCTGGGCGGCACAGATACGCAGTATTTT
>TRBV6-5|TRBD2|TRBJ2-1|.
CASSYSLSSGGAREQFF
TGTGCCAGCAGTTACTCCTTAAGTAGCGGGGGGGCCAGGGAGCAGTTCTTC
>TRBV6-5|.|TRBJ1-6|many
CATRAYNSPLHF
TGTGCCACCCGGGCGTATAATTCACCCCTCCACTTT
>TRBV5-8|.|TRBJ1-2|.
CASEPAGRGYTF
TGTGCCAGCGAGCCCGCGGGGAGGGGCTACACCTTC
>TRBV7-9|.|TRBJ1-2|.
CASSLRNTEGYTF
TGTGCCAGCAGCTTACGGAACACAGAGGGCTACACCTTC
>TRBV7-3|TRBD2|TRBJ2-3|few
CASSSAAGGPADTQYF
TGTGCCAGCAGCTCAGCAGCGGGGGGGCCGGCAGATACGCAGTATTTT
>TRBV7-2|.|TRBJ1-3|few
CASSLGGVPAGNTIYF
TGTGCCAGCAGCTTAGGCGGCGTCCCTGCGGGCAACACCATATATTTT
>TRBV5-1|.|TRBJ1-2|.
CASHDRSDGYTF
TGCGCCAGCCACGACAGGTCGGATGGCTACACCTTC
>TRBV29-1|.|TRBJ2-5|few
CSVDIVEEYF
TGCAGCGTTGATATTGTTGAGGAGTACTTC
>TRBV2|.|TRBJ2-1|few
CASSEFDFYNEQFF
TGTGCCAGCAGTGAATTCGACTTTTACAATGAGCAGTTCTTC
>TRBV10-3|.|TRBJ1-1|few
CAISRAENTEAFF
TGTGCCATATCGCGGGCGGAGAACACTGAAGCTTTCTTT
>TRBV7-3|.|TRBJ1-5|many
CASSSPGAVEKEYQPQHF
TGTGCCAGCAGCTCGCCGGGGGCGGTGGAAAAAGAATATCAGCCCCAGCATTTT
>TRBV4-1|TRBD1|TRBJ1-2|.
CASSQASGGSYTF
TGCGCCAGCAGCCAAGCTTCAGGGGGTAGCTACACCTTC
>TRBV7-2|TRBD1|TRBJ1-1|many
CASSSTGSPAFF
TGTGCCAGCAGCTCGACAGGGAGTCCCGCTTTCTTT